This T cell receptor beta chain was sequenced for a study of regulatory T cells in long-lasting Graves disease. Study-wide findings and caveats: Only a small sample size was used, which may have cut accuracy.

The V end was cut by 9 bases, the J end by 5 bases, with 20 bases between. The germline V gene encodes CDR1 SGHAT and CDR2 FQNNGV. The CDR3 spans 15 residues. The time point: newly diagnosed GD, antithyroid drugs for less than 3 months. RNA extracted from PBMCs served as the sequencing template. Through Arm-PCR of CDR3 regions and iRepertoire HTBI primers, TCR beta libraries were built. TCRdb ran MiXCR on the multiplex PCR reads and lists one entry per CDR3 protein. The sample records 370,000 or so distinct CDR3 sequences, roughly 17% being singletons. As regards this clonotype: Its target is unknown.

This sample also belongs to another study, concerning T cells in Graves' hyperthyroidism and ophthalmopathy. That source reports: Blood shared most expanded thyroid clonotypes above 0.001.

The V and J genes are TRBV11-2 and TRBJ1-5, with a tentative D call TRBD1 (5 bases). The sequences come from peripheral blood mononuclear cells (PBMCs), collected at new diagnosis, from a patient treated with antithyroid drugs. The TCR originated in a woman in her late teens or twenties with Graves disease. The CDR3 DNA is TGTGCCAGTAGTCCTACCGGGGGGTTGGATCAGCCCCAGCATTTT. Translating it yields CASSPTGGLDQPQHF.